The sequence of this TCR beta chain was determined in a study of blood T cell repertoires in COVID-19 (dated by TCRdb to 2020 to 2021). Describing the broader study: The collaborator samples originated in the United States, Italy and Spain and spanned the acute and convalescent phases of COVID-19. The prospective study material was composed of cDNA or gDNA derived from T cells, B-cell-depleted T cells, or PBMCs. Deeply sampled blood TCRbeta repertoires from subjects exposed to, actively infected with, or recovered from COVID-19 were included in the dataset. The repertoires were released in a freely available public database intended as a resource for research on the immune response to SARS-CoV-2. The samples were drawn from the first 160 participants of the ongoing ImmuneRACE study and from roughly 1,300 subjects provided by 6 global collaborators. Sample metadata almost always included a de-identified subject ID, COVID-19 status, age in years and sex. Where available, HLA class I and class II types were obtained from metadata supplied by the sample provider rather than from assay-based typing. The full study reports these points: The quantity of clinical and demographic metadata differed by source and by participant and was supplied without curation.

The germline V gene sets CDR1 to SNHLY and CDR2 to FYNNEI. Taken from cysteine to phenylalanine, the CDR3 has 15 residues. Only the CDR3 DNA stays, 45 bases, in frame from base 1. Compared with germline, V lacks 6 bases and J lacks 0 bases; bases without a gene match: 4. TCRbeta CDR3 regions were amplified from genomic DNA by means of the immunoSEQ Assay, a bias-controlled multiplex PCR. The paper's processing steps were these. Nucleated cell counts per sample were estimated from amplification of reference gene primers within the assay. To quantify the absolute abundance of each unique TCRbeta CDR3 rearrangement, sequence reads were collapsed and filtered. Productive Simpson clonality was computed per sample as the square root of Simpson's diversity index over productive rearrangements. This immuneACCESS table, as held by TCRdb, lists in-frame sequences with V and J called but not all clones. Of the missing ones, under half trace to an unresolved V gene in checked studies; the others have no known cause. The V and J calls and clone size were taken over from that table, and D and trimming were inferred from the DNA. Within this sample are 250,000 to 350,000 clones, with about 90% of them counted one time only. The top ten constitute over 9% of the sample.

At one collaborating source in Seattle, patients were enrolled during active infection and were followed longitudinally through the course of disease. Each collaborating institution followed its own protocols to collect whole blood in K2EDTA tubes. For TCRbeta analysis, collaborator samples were shipped as frozen whole blood, as isolated PBMCs, or as DNA extracted from either sample type. In this sample, this clone turned up once. The antigen it recognizes is unknown. No base qualities exist here, and no much larger clone lies one base off it. Sequences were obtained from peripheral blood. This TCR came from a woman in her twenties or thirties with COVID-19, enrolled during active disease. The sequence is built from TRBV2 and TRBJ1-4; TRBD1 fits 7 bases in the junction. The DNA is TGTGCCAGCAGGACAGGGATAGCAACTAATGAAAAACTGTTTTTT. It specifies CASRTGIATNEKLFF.